These T cell receptor beta chains were read from a single sample in a study of shared clonotypes between healthy human individuals. Data came from immunoSEQ multiplex PCR; TCRdb stores just in-frame clones and leaves some out. The table includes over a million clones, 60% to 80% detected once. The sample taken for sequencing was memory CD4+ T cells sorted from blood. Receptors originate from a man in his late teens or twenties in good health. Each CDR3 is given with its conserved first and last residue. The order of the fields is J gene, V gene, D gene, clone size, CDR3 DNA, CDR3 protein. D genes are given only for firm matches. Expanded clones are given a class, and other clones once, few, many or no size at all.

>TRBJ1-2|TRBV30|-|-
TGTGCCTGGGTCACTGGCGGGAACTATGGCTACACCTTC
CAWVTGGNYGYTF
>TRBJ1-1|TRBV18|-|-
TGTGCCAGCTCCCCTATAATGGGCGCGAACACTGAAGCTTTCTTT
CASSPIMGANTEAFF
>TRBJ2-3|TRBV9|-|many
TGTGCCAGCAGCGTAGGGGCGCGGGGTCCAGATACGCAGTATTTT
CASSVGARGPDTQYF
>TRBJ1-5|TRBV19|-|-
TGTGCCAGTATAGGGGAAGGCAGAATCAATCAGCCCCAGCATTTT
CASIGEGRINQPQHF
>TRBJ2-7|TRBV30|-|-
TGTGCCTGGAGGCGGGGACTTCGCGGCGAGCAGTACTTC
CAWRRGLRGEQYF
>TRBJ2-2|TRBV5-5|TRBD2|-
TGTGCCAGCAGCCTGACCGGGAGGAGGGAGCTGTTTTTT
CASSLTGRRELFF
>TRBJ2-7|TRBV4-1|-|-
TGCGCCAGCAGCCCCAGTCCGTCGTCAAGCTCCTACGAGCAGTACTTC
CASSPSPSSSSYEQYF
>TRBJ1-4|TRBV27|TRBD1|many
TGTGCCAGCAGTTTATTCGGCCTACAGGGGAGTAATGAAAAACTGTTTTTT
CASSLFGLQGSNEKLFF
>TRBJ1-4|TRBV21-1|-|-
TGTGCCAGCAGGCTCAGAGTAGAAACAACTAATGAAAAACTGTTTTTT
CASRLRVETTNEKLFF
>TRBJ2-5|TRBV6-5|-|-
TGTGCCAGCAGTCGAACTGCAGAGACCCAGTACTTC
CASSRTAETQYF
>TRBJ2-3|TRBV29-1|-|once
TGCAGCGTTGAAGAGTATAATACGGTGGGGCAGTATTTT
CSVEEYNTVGQYF
>TRBJ1-4|TRBV28|-|once
TGTGCCAGCAGTTTGAGGGGCGGTCCTTTCGAAAAACTGTTTTTT
CASSLRGGPFEKLFF
>TRBJ2-2|TRBV5-1|TRBD2|-
TGCGCCAGCAGCTTGGGATGGCTAGCGGGCACCGGGGAGCTGTTTTTT
CASSLGWLAGTGELFF
>TRBJ2-1|TRBV11-2|TRBD2|-
TGTGCCAGCAGCTTAGGTGGTACCGGGACTAATAGGGGCTTCTTC
CASSLGGTGTNRGFF
>TRBJ2-7|TRBV7-2|-|-
TGTGCCAGCAGCTTATTCCAGTCCTACGAGCAGTACTTC
CASSLFQSYEQYF
>TRBJ2-5|TRBV5-1|TRBD2|-
TGCGCCAGCAGCCAAAGCGGGGATGGGGGAGAGACCCAGTACTTC
CASSQSGDGGETQYF
>TRBJ2-5|TRBV5-8|-|-
TGTGCCAGCAGCCCGGCGTCGGGGACCCAGTACTTC
CASSPASGTQYF
>TRBJ2-7|TRBV6-4|-|-
TGTGCCAGCAGTGACACTGGACTCAGCTACGAGCAGTACTTC
CASSDTGLSYEQYF
>TRBJ1-1|TRBV2|-|-
TGTGCCAGCTCGAACTCGGACGCCTTGAACACTGAAGCTTTCTTT
CASSNSDALNTEAFF
>TRBJ2-3|TRBV5-4|-|once
TGTGCCAGCAGCTCCACCGGGCTCACAGATACGCAGTATTTT
CASSSTGLTDTQYF
>TRBJ1-6|TRBV5-1|TRBD1|-
TGCGCCAGCAGTTTACAGGGGGATAATTCACCCCTCCACTTT
CASSLQGDNSPLHF
>TRBJ1-3|TRBV5-4|-|many
TGTGCCAGCAGCCGACAGGATTCCCTAGGAAACACCATATATTTT
CASSRQDSLGNTIYF
>TRBJ2-5|TRBV18|-|-
TGTGCCAGCTCACCACGCCTAAGGGAGACCCAGTACTTC
CASSPRLRETQYF
>TRBJ1-3|TRBV18|TRBD1|-
TGTGCCAGCTCACCAAATGCGATGGCAGGGGGCGCAAGCTCTGGAAACACCATATATTTT
CASSPNAMAGGASSGNTIYF
>TRBJ1-4|TRBV18|-|-
TGTGCCAGCTCACCTATGGGTGAAAAACTGTTTTTT
CASSPMGEKLFF
>TRBJ2-2|TRBV19|TRBD2|-
TGTGCCAGTAGTTCTCCGGGAGGGAACACCGGGGAGCTGTTTTTT
CASSSPGGNTGELFF
>TRBJ1-2|TRBV7-3|-|-
TGTGCCAGCAGCCCGGGAGTCATGACTACTAGCTATGGCTACACCTTC
CASSPGVMTTSYGYTF
>TRBJ2-1|TRBV6-5|TRBD2|-
TGTGCCAGCAGCCGGCTAGCGGGACTATACAATGAGCAGTTCTTC
CASSRLAGLYNEQFF
>TRBJ2-2|TRBV4-3|TRBD2|-
TGCGCCAGCAGCCAAGAGATGGGGACTAGCGGGAGGGCCAACACCGGGGAGCTGTTTTTT
CASSQEMGTSGRANTGELFF
>TRBJ1-2|TRBV6-1|-|-
TGTGCCAGTTATGACTTCCTGTGGGGCTACACCTTC
CASYDFLWGYTF
>TRBJ2-5|TRBV2|TRBD2|few
TGTGCCAGCAGTCCCGGACTAGCGGGATTAGCGGAGACCCAGTACTTC
CASSPGLAGLAETQYF
>TRBJ2-3|TRBV4-2|TRBD2|-
TGTGCCAGCAGCCCCCGGCTAGCGGGGGGGAGCACAGATACGCAGTATTTT
CASSPRLAGGSTDTQYF
>TRBJ2-2|TRBV29-1|-|-
TGCAGCGGAACAGGGATCGCCGGGGAGCTGTTTTTT
CSGTGIAGELFF
>TRBJ2-3|TRBV7-2|TRBD2|-
TGTGCCAGCAGCTATGCTAGCGGGAGTTCAGATACGCAGTATTTT
CASSYASGSSDTQYF
>TRBJ1-6|TRBV5-5|TRBD1|-
TGTGCCAGCAGCTTACAGGGGGGAAATTCACCCCTCCACTTT
CASSLQGGNSPLHF
>TRBJ1-6|TRBV5-6|-|-
TGTGCCAGCAGCTTGGAGAGGGGGAAAGGGTCACCCCTCCACTTT
CASSLERGKGSPLHF
>TRBJ1-5|TRBV4-3|-|-
TGCGCCAGCAGCCAAGATGCAGTAGATAGCAATCAGCCCCAGCATTTT
CASSQDAVDSNQPQHF
>TRBJ1-5|TRBV7-8|-|-
TGTGCCAGCAGCTACGACGGTATCAGGCAGCCCCAGCATTTT
CASSYDGIRQPQHF
>TRBJ2-7|TRBV2|TRBD1|-
TGTGCCAGCAGCCGGACAGGGACCTACGAGCAGTACTTC
CASSRTGTYEQYF
>TRBJ2-7|TRBV15|-|-
TGTGCCACCAGCAGAGATGTGGATGGGAAGCAGTACTTC
CATSRDVDGKQYF